This T cell receptor beta chain was identified in a study of OX40 agonist ivuxolimab in advanced cancers. General study points: Low normalized clonal expansion also occurred in some nonresponding patients. There was clonal expansion of CD4+ and CD8+ blood T cells by week 6 at 0.1 to 3.0 mg/kg.

Concerning this clone itself: Its specificity is unknown.

The CDR3 is 15 residues long. Germline V CDR1 and CDR2: SEHNR, FQNEAQ (reference sequence). V trimming: 4 bases; J trimming: 4 bases; junction bases outside the gene matches: 1. The method was immunoSEQ multiplex PCR; TCRdb's version includes in-frame clones alone and lacks a portion of them. The sample holds 90,000 or so clones, 91% seen once. The rearrangement links TRBV7-9 to TRBJ2-5; 15 bases match TRBD2. Sequencing was performed on CD4+ or CD8+ T cells sorted from blood, taken in a trial of the OX40 agonist ivuxolimab. This TCR was recovered from an adult with an advanced solid tumor such as melanoma, head and neck, liver or kidney cancer. In DNA form, the CDR3 reads TGTGCCAGCAGCTGGACTAGCGGGGGGGGAGAGACCCAGTACTTC. Protein sequence: CASSWTSGGGETQYF.